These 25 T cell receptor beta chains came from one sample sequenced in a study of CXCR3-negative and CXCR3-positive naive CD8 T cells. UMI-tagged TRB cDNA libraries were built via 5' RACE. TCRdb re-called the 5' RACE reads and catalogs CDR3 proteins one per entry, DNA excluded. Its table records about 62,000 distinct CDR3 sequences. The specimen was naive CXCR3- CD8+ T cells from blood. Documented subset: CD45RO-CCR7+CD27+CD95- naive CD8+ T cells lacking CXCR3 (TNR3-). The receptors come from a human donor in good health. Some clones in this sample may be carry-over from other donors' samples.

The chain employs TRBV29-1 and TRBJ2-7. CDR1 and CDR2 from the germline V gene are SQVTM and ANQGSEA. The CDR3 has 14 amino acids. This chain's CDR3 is CSVEDLGRSHEQYF.

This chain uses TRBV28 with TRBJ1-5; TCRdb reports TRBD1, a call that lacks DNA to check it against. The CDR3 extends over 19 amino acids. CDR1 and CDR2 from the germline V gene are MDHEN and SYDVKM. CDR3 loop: CASSLLRDRPLISNQPQHF. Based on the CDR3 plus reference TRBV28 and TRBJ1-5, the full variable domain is DVKVTQSSRYLVKRTGEKVFLECVQDMDHENMFWYRQDPGLGLRLIYFSYDVKMKEKGDIPEGYSVSREKKERFSLILESASTNQTSMYLCASSLLRDRPLISNQPQHFGDGTRLSIL.

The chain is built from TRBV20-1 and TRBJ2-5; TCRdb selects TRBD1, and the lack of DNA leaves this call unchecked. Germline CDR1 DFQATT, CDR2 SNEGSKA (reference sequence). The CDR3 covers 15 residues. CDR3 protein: CSAQLTGVILETQYF.

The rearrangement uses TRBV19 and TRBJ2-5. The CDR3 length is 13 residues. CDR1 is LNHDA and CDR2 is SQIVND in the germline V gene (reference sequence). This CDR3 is CASSAAAQETQYF.

The CDR3 spells CSASGGSYEQYF. The chain uses TRBV29-1 and TRBJ2-7; TCRdb names TRBD1, which stays unverified in the absence of DNA. The CDR3 has 12 residues. CDR1 is SQVTM and CDR2 is ANQGSEA in the germline V gene.

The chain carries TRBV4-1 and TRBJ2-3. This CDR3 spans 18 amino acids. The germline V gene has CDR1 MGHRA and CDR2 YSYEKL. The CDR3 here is CASSQDLAPLQYEDTQYF.

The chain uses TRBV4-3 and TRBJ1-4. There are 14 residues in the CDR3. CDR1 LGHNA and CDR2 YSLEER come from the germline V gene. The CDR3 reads CASSQEVVGEKLFF.

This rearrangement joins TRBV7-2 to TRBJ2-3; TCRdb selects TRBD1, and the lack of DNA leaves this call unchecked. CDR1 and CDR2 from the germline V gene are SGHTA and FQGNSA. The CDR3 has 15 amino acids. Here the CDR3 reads CASSAWGSSTDTQYF.

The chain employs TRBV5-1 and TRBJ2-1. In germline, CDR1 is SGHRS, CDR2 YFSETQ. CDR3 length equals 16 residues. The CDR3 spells CASSLEAVSSYNEQFF.

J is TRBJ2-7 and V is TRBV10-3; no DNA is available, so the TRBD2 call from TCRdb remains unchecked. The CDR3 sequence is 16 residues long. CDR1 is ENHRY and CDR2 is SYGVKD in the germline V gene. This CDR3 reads CAISGTSGRPVYEQYF.

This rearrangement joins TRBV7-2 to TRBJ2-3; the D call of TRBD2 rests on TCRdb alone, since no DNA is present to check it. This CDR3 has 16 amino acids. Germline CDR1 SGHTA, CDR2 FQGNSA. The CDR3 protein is CASSSYGGAGRDTQYF.

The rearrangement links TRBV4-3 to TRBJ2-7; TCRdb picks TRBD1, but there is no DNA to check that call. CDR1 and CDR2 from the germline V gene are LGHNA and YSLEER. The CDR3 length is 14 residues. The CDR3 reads CASSAGGGRYEQYF.

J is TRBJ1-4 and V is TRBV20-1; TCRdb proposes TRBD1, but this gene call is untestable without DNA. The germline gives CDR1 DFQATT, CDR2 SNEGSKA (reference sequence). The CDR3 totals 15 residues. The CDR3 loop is CSASDLGTGNEKLFF.

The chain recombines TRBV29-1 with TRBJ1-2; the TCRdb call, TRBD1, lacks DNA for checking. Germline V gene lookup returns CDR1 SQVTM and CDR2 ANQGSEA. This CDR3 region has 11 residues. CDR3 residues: CSVGTGDGYTF.

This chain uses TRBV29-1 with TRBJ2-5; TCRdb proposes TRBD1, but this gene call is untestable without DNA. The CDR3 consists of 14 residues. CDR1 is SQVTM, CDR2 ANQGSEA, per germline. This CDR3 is CSLSPRETRETQYF.

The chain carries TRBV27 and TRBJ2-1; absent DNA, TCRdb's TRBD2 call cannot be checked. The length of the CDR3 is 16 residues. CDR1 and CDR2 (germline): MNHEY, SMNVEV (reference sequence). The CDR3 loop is CASSEIAGVGNNEKFF.

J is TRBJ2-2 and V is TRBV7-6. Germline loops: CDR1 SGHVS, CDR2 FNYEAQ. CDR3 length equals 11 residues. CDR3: CASSQTGELFF.

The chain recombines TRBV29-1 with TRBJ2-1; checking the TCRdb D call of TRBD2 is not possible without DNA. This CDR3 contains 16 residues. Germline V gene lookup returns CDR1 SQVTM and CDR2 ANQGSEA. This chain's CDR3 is CSVEDLVRGTYNEQFF.

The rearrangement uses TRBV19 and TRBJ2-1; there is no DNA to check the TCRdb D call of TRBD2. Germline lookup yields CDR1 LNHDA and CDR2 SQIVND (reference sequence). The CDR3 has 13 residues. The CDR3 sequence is CATAGISYNEQFF.

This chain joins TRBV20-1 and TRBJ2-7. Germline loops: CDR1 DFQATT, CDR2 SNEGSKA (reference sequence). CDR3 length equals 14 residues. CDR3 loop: CSARDQGSAYEQYF.

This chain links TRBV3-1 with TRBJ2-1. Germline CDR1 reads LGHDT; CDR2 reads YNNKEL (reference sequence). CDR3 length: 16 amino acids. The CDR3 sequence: CASSQGPTPVYNEQFF.

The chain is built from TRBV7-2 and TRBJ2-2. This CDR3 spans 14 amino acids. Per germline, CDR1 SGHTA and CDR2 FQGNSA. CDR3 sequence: CASSIWGVTGELFF.

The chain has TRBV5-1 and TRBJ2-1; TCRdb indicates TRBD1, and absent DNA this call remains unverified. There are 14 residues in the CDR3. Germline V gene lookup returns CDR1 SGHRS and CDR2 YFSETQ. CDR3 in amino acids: CASSLGDSINEQFF. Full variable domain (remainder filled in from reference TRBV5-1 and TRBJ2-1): KAGVTQTPRYLIKTRGQQVTLSCSPISGHRSVSWYQQTPGQGLQFLFEYFSETQRNKGNFPGRFSGRQFSNSRSEMNVSTLELGDSALYLCASSLGDSINEQFFGPGTRLTVL.

CDR3 amino acids: CAWSGGPLWYEQYF. The V and J genes are TRBV30 and TRBJ2-7; lacking DNA, the TRBD2 call made by TCRdb goes unchecked. This CDR3 region has 14 residues. Germline loops: CDR1 GTSNPN, CDR2 SVGIG (reference sequence). Full variable domain (missing parts from reference TRBV30 and TRBJ2-7): SQTIHQWPATLVQPVGSPLSLECTVEGTSNPNLYWYRQAAGRGLQLLFYSVGIGQISSEVPQNLSASRPQDRQFILSSKKLLLSDSGFYLCAWSGGPLWYEQYFGPGTRLTVT.

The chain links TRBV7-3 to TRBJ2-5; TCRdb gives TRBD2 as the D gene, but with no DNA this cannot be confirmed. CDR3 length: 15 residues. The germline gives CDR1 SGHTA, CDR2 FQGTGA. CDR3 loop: CASSPSGGQGETQYF.